This entry describes one T cell receptor (beta chain). Its antigen is unknown. The sample comes from a study of response to subunit inactivated influenza vaccine. General study findings and limits: Only a handful of new T cells, the authors suggested, are recruited with each seasonal influenza vaccination.

The length of the CDR3 is 16 residues. The ends were cut back, 0 bases at V and 4 bases at J, with 15 bases in the middle. The germline V gene has CDR1 LNHNV and CDR2 YYDKDF (reference sequence). TCRdb independently ran MiXCR on the RT-PCR reads; one entry per CDR3 protein. The sample has approximately 730,000 distinct CDR3 sequences, around 13% seen once. The chain carries TRBV15 and TRBJ2-5; possible D gene TRBD1, 6 bases. The clonotype comes from a man in his fifties or sixties who received an inactivated influenza vaccine. Sequencing was performed on PBMCs from blood, taken 14 to 15 days before vaccination. This chain's CDR3 is CATSRDQVGHPETQYF. The CDR3 bases are TGTGCCACCAGCAGAGATCAGGTGGGACATCCAGAGACCCAGTACTTC.